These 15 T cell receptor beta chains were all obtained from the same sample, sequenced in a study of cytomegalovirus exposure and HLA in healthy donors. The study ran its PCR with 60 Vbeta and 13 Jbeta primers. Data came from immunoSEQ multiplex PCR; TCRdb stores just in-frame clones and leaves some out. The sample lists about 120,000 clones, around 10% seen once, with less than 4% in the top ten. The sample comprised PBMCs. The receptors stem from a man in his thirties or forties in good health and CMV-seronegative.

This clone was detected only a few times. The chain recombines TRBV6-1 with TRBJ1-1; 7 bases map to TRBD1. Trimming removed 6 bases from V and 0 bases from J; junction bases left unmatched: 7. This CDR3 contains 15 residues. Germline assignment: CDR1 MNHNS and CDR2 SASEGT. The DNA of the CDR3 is TGTGCCAGCAGGTTACAGGGGTTTTTGAACACTGAAGCTTTCTTT. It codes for CASRLQGFLNTEAFF.

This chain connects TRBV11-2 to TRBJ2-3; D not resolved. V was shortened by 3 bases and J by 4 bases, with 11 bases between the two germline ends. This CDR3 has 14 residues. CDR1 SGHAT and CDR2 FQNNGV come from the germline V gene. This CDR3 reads CASSFPPRSDTQYF. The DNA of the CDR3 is TGTGCCAGCAGCTTTCCCCCCCGGTCAGATACGCAGTATTTT.

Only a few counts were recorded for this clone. Here the CDR3 reads CASSSGQGGETQYF. The DNA for the CDR3 is TGCGCCAGCAGCTCCGGACAGGGCGGAGAGACCCAGTACTTC. This chain links TRBV5-1 with TRBJ2-5, with 8 positions matching TRBD1. Germline V lookup: CDR1 SGHRS, CDR2 YFSETQ. This CDR3 contains 14 residues. Trimming removed 3 bases from V and 4 bases from J; junction bases left unmatched: 5.

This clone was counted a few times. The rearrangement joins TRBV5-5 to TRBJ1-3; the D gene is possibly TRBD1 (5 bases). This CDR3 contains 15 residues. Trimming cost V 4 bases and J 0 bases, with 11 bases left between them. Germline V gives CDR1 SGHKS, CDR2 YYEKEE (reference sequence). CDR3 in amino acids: CASSKDRNSGNTIYF. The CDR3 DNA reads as TGTGCCAGCAGCAAAGACAGAAACTCTGGAAACACCATATATTTT.

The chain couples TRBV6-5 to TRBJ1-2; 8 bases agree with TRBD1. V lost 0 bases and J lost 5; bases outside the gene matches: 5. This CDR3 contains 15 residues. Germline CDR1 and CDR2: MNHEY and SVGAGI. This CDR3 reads CASSYSPDRVYGYTF. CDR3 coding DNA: TGTGCCAGCAGTTACTCCCCGGACAGGGTTTATGGCTACACCTTC.

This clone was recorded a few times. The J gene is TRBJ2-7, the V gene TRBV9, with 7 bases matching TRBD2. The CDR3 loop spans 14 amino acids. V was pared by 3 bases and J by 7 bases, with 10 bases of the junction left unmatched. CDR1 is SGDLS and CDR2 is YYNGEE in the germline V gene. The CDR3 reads CASSADTGRDEQYF. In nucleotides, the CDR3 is TGTGCCAGCAGCGCGGACACGGGGAGGGATGAGCAGTACTTC. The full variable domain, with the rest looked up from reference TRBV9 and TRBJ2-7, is DSGVTQTPKHLITATGQRVTLRCSPRSGDLSVYWYQQSLDQGLQFLIQYYNGEERAKGNILERFSAQQFPDLHSELNLSSLELGDSALYFCASSADTGRDEQYFGPGTRLTVT.

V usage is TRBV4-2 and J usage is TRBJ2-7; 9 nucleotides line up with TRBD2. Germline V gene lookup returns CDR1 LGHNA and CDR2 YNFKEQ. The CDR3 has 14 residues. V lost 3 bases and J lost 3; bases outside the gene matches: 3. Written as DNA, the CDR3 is TGTGCCAGCAGCCAGGTACTAGCGGGCTACGAGCAGTACTTC. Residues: CASSQVLAGYEQYF.

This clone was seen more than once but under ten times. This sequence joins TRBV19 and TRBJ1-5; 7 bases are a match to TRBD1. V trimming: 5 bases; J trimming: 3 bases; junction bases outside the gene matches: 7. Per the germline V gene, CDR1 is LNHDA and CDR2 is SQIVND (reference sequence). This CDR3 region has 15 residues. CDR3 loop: CASSEGTGDNQPQHF. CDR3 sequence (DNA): TGTGCCAGTAGTGAAGGCACAGGGGACAATCAGCCCCAGCATTTT.

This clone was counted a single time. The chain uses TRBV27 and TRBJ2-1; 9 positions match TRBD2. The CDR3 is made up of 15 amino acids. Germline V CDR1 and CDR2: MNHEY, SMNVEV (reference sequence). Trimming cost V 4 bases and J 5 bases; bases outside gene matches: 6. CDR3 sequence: CASSWTSDSNNEQFF. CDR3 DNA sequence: TGTGCCAGCAGTTGGACTAGCGATTCGAACAATGAGCAGTTCTTC.

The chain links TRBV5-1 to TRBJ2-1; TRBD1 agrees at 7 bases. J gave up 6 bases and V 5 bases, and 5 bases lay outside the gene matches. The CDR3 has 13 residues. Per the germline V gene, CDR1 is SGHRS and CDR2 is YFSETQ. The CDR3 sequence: CASSPRQGNEQFF. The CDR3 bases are TGCGCCAGCAGTCCCCGACAGGGCAATGAGCAGTTCTTC. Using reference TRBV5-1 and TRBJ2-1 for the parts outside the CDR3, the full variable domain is KAGVTQTPRYLIKTRGQQVTLSCSPISGHRSVSWYQQTPGQGLQFLFEYFSETQRNKGNFPGRFSGRQFSNSRSEMNVSTLELGDSALYLCASSPRQGNEQFFGPGTRLTVL.

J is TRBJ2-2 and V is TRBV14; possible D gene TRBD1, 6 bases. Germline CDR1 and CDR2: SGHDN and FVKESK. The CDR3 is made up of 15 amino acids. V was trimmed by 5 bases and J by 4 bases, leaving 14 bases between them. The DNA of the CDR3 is TGTGCCAGCAGCTCGGGACATAGGGCCACCGGGGAGCTGTTTTTT. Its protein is CASSSGHRATGELFF. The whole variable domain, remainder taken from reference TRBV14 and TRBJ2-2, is EAGVTQFPSHSVIEKGQTVTLRCDPISGHDNLYWYRRVMGKEIKFLLHFVKESKQDESGMPNNRFLAERTGGTYSTLKVQPAELEDSGVYFCASSSGHRATGELFFGEGSRLTVL.

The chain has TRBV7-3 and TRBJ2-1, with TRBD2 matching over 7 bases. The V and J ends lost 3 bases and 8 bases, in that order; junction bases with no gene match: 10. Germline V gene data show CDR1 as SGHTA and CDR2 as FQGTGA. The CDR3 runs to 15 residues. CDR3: CASSFRLTSGDEQFF. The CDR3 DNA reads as TGTGCCAGCAGCTTTCGCCTAACGAGCGGGGATGAGCAGTTCTTC.

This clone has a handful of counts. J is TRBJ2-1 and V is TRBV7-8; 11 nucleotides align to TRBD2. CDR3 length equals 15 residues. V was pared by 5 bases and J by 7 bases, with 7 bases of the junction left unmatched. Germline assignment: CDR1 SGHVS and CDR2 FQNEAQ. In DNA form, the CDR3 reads TGTGCCAGCAGCAAGGGACTAGCGGAAGGGAATGAGCAGTTCTTC. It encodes CASSKGLAEGNEQFF.

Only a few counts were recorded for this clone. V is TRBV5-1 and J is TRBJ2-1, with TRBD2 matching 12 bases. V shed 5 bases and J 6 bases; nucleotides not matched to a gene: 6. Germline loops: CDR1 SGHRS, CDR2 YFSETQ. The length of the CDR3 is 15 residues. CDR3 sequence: CASRHLAGGPNEQFF. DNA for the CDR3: TGCGCCAGCAGGCATCTAGCGGGAGGGCCCAATGAGCAGTTCTTC.

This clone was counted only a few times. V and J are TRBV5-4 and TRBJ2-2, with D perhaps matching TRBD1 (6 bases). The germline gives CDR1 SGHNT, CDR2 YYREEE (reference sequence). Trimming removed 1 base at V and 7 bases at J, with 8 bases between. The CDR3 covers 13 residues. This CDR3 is CASSLQGNGELFF. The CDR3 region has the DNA TGTGCCAGCAGCTTGCAGGGGAACGGGGAGCTGTTTTTT.